These 30 T cell receptor beta chains were sequenced from one sample in a study of T cells in Graves' hyperthyroidism and ophthalmopathy. Amplification targeted TCR beta CDR3 regions from RNA transcripts. The TCR CDR3 was amplified in a first-round RT-PCR using the HTBI primer set. MiXCR, run by TCRdb on the multiplex PCR reads, gives a single entry per CDR3 protein. This sample has around 500,000 distinct CDR3 sequences, with approximately 14% found just once. Source material: blood. The receptors here all came from a woman between 35 and 50 years old with Graves' hyperthyroidism.

The chain recombines TRBV4-1 with TRBJ2-7, with TRBD2 identical over 9 bases. Trimming removed 1 base from V and 0 bases from J; junction bases left unmatched: 10. The germline V gene encodes CDR1 MGHRA and CDR2 YSYEKL. The CDR3 consists of 18 residues. The CDR3, as DNA: TGCGCCAGCAGCCAAGTTCCTAGCGGGGTGCCTAGCTCCTACGAGCAGTACTTC. Protein product: CASSQVPSGVPSSYEQYF.

The table lists this clonotype with a few counts. The chain uses TRBV27 and TRBJ2-7; 9 bases are shared with TRBD1. CDR1 is MNHEY and CDR2 is SMNVEV in the germline V gene (reference sequence). CDR3 size: 17 residues. The trim removed 2 bases at V and 2 bases at J, leaving 10 bases unmatched. CDR3 residues: CASSLRRDRDKAYEQYF. The CDR3, as DNA: TGTGCCAGCAGTTTACGCCGGGACAGGGATAAGGCCTACGAGCAGTACTTC.

The sample holds many counts of this clonotype. This chain links TRBV20-1 with TRBJ2-7; D tentatively reads TRBD1 or TRBD2 (5 bases each). CDR3 length: 15 amino acids. The germline CDR1 and CDR2 sequences are DFQATT and SNEGSKA (reference sequence). Between the trimmed V and J ends, which lost 8 bases and 4 bases, there was a span of 24 bases. The CDR3 here is CSPYPGTQRSYEQYF. CDR3 in DNA: TGCAGTCCCTATCCCGGGACCCAGCGCTCTTACGAGCAGTACTTC.

Ten or more counts support this clonotype. The chain carries TRBV3-1 and TRBJ2-3; D may be TRBD1 (7 bases). Germline CDR1 reads LGHDT; CDR2 reads YNNKEL (reference sequence). The CDR3 sequence is 20 residues long. V lost 0 bases and J lost 7, with 29 bases in between. CDR3 residues: CASSQEILPSVQGRSNTQYF. The CDR3, as DNA: TGTGCCAGCAGCCAAGAGATCCTCCCCAGTGTACAGGGGAGGTCAAATACGCAGTATTTT.

This clonotype came up many times. The J gene is TRBJ2-3, the V gene TRBV2, with TRBD2 matching over 15 bases. The CDR3 has 17 amino acids. The germline V gene encodes CDR1 SNHLY and CDR2 FYNNEI. The ends lost 8 bases at V and 0 bases at J; junction bases unmatched: 6. CDR3 sequence reads: CASLGLAGGTSTDTQYF. DNA for the CDR3: TGTGCCAGCCTAGGACTAGCGGGAGGGACTAGCACAGATACGCAGTATTTT.

This clonotype came up a few times. The genes are TRBV15 and TRBJ2-5, with D maybe TRBD1 (5 bases). The CDR3 is 14 residues long. Germline V lookup: CDR1 LNHNV, CDR2 YYDKDF (reference sequence). Between the trimmed V and J ends, which lost 3 bases and 6 bases, there was a span of 14 bases. The CDR3 reads CATSSLGQGKTQYF. CDR3 nucleotide sequence: TGTGCCACCAGCAGTTTAGGGCAGGGAAAGACCCAGTACTTC.

The genes are TRBV20-1 and TRBJ2-3; TRBD2 aligns across 8 bases. V gave up 1 base and J gave up 0 bases; unmatched junction bases: 6. This CDR3 spans 16 amino acids. CDR1 is DFQATT, CDR2 SNEGSKA, per germline (reference sequence). CDR3 protein: CSARAGLAESTDTQYF. Here the CDR3 DNA reads TGCAGTGCTAGAGCTGGACTAGCTGAAAGCACAGATACGCAGTATTTT.

This CDR3 is CSASPHTSGSTDTQYF. DNA for the CDR3: TGCAGTGCTTCTCCCCACACTAGTGGGAGCACAGATACGCAGTATTTT. This chain joins TRBV20-1 and TRBJ2-3; a possible D gene is TRBD2 (5 bases). The germline V gene has CDR1 DFQATT and CDR2 SNEGSKA (reference sequence). V gave up 5 bases and J gave up 0 bases, with 18 bases separating them. This CDR3 contains 16 residues.

Of note for this clonotype: Given a much more abundant clone one base away, this may be a read error. The CDR3 sequence: CASSFGGRRQPQHF. CDR3 bases: TGTGCCAGCAGTTTTGGGGGGAGGCGACAGCCCCAGCATTTT. The rearrangement uses TRBV28 and TRBJ1-5, with D possibly being TRBD1 (5 bases). CDR3 length: 14 amino acids. Germline assignment: CDR1 MDHEN and CDR2 SYDVKM. Trimming pared 3 bases from V and 7 bases from J, leaving 13 bases between.

As for this clonotype: Given a much more abundant clone one base away, this may be a read error. Because the CDR3 is missing its conserved closing phenylalanine or tryptophan, this is likely a read error. The rearrangement uses TRBV10-2 and TRBJ1-1; 7 bases line up with TRBD1. CDR3 size: 14 residues. Per germline, CDR1 WSHSY and CDR2 SAAADI. V lost 6 bases to trimming and J lost 8 bases; unmatched junction nucleotides: 12. The CDR3 reads CASRPGQRTGEAFL. The CDR3 nucleotides read TGCGCCAGCAGACCGGGACAGAGGACGGGGGAAGCTTTCCTT.

The V and J genes are TRBV5-1 and TRBJ2-7; TRBD2 matches at 7 bases. The CDR3 has 14 residues. J lost 3 bases, V lost 7 bases, and 10 bases had no gene match. Germline V gene sequence: CDR1 SGHRS, CDR2 YFSETQ. The CDR3 region is CASRQSGIYYEQYF. CDR3 nucleotide sequence: TGCGCCAGCCGCCAAAGCGGGATCTACTACGAGCAGTACTTC.

This clonotype has at least ten counts. The gene calls are TRBV20-1 and TRBJ2-1; D unresolved. Germline V gene lookup returns CDR1 DFQATT and CDR2 SNEGSKA (reference sequence). V was clipped by 0 bases and J by 12 bases, with 21 bases between them. CDR3 size: 15 residues. This CDR3 reads CSARDLKRTEFRQFF. CDR3 bases: TGCAGTGCTAGAGATTTAAAAAGGACGGAATTCCGGCAGTTCTTC.

This clonotype appeared many times. The CDR3 is CASSLGSGQPQHF. The DNA of the CDR3 is TGTGCCAGCAGCTTAGGTTCGGGTCAGCCCCAGCATTTT. The chain couples TRBV11-2 to TRBJ1-5; no clear D. Trimming pared 1 base from V and 6 bases from J, leaving 7 bases between. Germline assignment: CDR1 SGHAT and CDR2 FQNNGV. There are 13 residues in the CDR3.

In its sample, this clonotype was seen many times. The chain carries TRBV24-1 and TRBJ2-2; D is tentatively TRBD1 or TRBD2 (6 bases each). The CDR3 covers 18 residues. Germline assignment: CDR1 KGHDR and CDR2 SFDVKD. The V end was cut by 3 bases, the J end by 5 bases, with 21 bases between. As DNA, the CDR3 is TGTGCCACCAGTGATAGCCTTGGTAAGGCGGGACATACCGGGGAGCTGTTTTTT. It encodes CATSDSLGKAGHTGELFF.

The V call is TRBV20-1, the J call TRBJ2-1, with a possible D match to TRBD2 (6 bases). Trimming removed 1 base from V and 14 bases from J, with 12 bases in between. The germline gives CDR1 DFQATT, CDR2 SNEGSKA (reference sequence). This CDR3 contains 11 residues. The CDR3: CSARGGDVKFF. The CDR3 bases are TGCAGTGCTAGAGGGGGGGACGTGAAGTTCTTC.

The V gene is TRBV28, the J gene TRBJ1-3; D gene ambiguous. Trimming pared 10 bases from V and 0 bases from J, leaving 10 bases between. This CDR3 spans 13 amino acids. Germline V gene sequence: CDR1 MDHEN, CDR2 SYDVKM. The DNA for the CDR3 is TGTGCCACCTCGGGAGACTCTGGAAACACCATATATTTT. Its protein is CATSGDSGNTIYF.

This clonotype was seen repeatedly, ten times or more. The rearrangement uses TRBV28 and TRBJ1-2; 9 positions match TRBD1. Germline V gene data show CDR1 as MDHEN and CDR2 as SYDVKM. CDR3 length equals 14 residues. V shed 8 bases, J shed 4 bases, and the junction held 8 bases outside the gene matches. CDR3 sequence reads: CASQPGQGPYGYTF. DNA for the CDR3: TGTGCCAGCCAACCGGGACAGGGACCCTATGGCTACACCTTC.

The chain employs TRBV19 and TRBJ2-5, with TRBD2 as a possible D gene (7 bases). This CDR3 region has 18 residues. Germline lookup yields CDR1 LNHDA and CDR2 SQIVND (reference sequence). V was shortened by 3 bases and J by 3 bases, with 23 bases between the two germline ends. CDR3 region: CASSMGGRGGREEETQYF. CDR3 in DNA: TGTGCCAGTAGTATGGGGGGGCGGGGCGGGAGAGAAGAAGAGACCCAGTACTTC.

This clonotype was counted ten times or more. The chain recombines TRBV30 with TRBJ2-2, with TRBD1 matching over 7 bases. Germline V gene data show CDR1 as GTSNPN and CDR2 as SVGIG (reference sequence). J gave up 4 bases and V 3 bases, and 2 bases lay outside the gene matches. The CDR3 consists of 13 residues. Here the CDR3 DNA reads TGTGCCTGGAGGGGACAGTCCACCGGGGAGCTGTTTTTT. It is translated as CAWRGQSTGELFF. The variable domain in full, completed from reference TRBV30 and TRBJ2-2, reads SQTIHQWPATLVQPVGSPLSLECTVEGTSNPNLYWYRQAAGRGLQLLFYSVGIGQISSEVPQNLSASRPQDRQFILSSKKLLLSDSGFYLCAWRGQSTGELFFGEGSRLTVL.

This clonotype was observed a few times. The chain employs TRBV29-1 and TRBJ1-5, with D hard to call. This CDR3 region has 13 residues. The germline V gene has CDR1 SQVTM and CDR2 ANQGSEA. Trimming removed 6 bases from V and 1 base from J, with 10 bases in between. The CDR3 is CSVELDSNQPQHF. For the CDR3, the DNA is TGCAGCGTAGAATTGGACAGCAATCAGCCCCAGCATTTT. The variable domain in full, with the rest retrieved from reference TRBV29-1 and TRBJ1-5, is SAVISQKPSRDICQRGTSLTIQCQVDSQVTMMFWYRQQPGQSLTLIATANQGSEATYESGFVIDKFPISRPNLTFSTLTVSNMSPEDSSIYLCSVELDSNQPQHFGDGTRLSIL.

This clonotype appeared many times. The chain links TRBV28 to TRBJ2-1, with D possibly TRBD1 on 8 matching bases. V was clipped by 5 bases and J by 8 bases, with 13 bases between them. The CDR3 consists of 13 residues. Germline CDR1 and CDR2: MDHEN and SYDVKM. The CDR3 DNA is TGTGCCAGCAGTAGGACAGGGAGGGATGAGCAGTTCTTC. The encoded protein is CASSRTGRDEQFF. Looking up the rest from reference TRBV28 and TRBJ2-1 gives the full variable domain: DVKVTQSSRYLVKRTGEKVFLECVQDMDHENMFWYRQDPGLGLRLIYFSYDVKMKEKGDIPEGYSVSREKKERFSLILESASTNQTSMYLCASSRTGRDEQFFGPGTRLTVL.

This clonotype came up many times. In nucleotides, the CDR3 is TGTGCCAGCAGCTCCGGTCGGGACAGGCCTTCCTACGAGCAGTACTTC. Protein product: CASSSGRDRPSYEQYF. The rearrangement joins TRBV7-9 to TRBJ2-7; 8 bases agree with TRBD1. Per germline, CDR1 SEHNR and CDR2 FQNEAQ (reference sequence). V gave up 4 bases and J gave up 1 base; unmatched junction bases: 9. The CDR3 sequence is 16 residues long.

The gene calls are TRBV6-1 and TRBJ2-3; 9 nucleotides match TRBD2. V was clipped by 8 bases and J by 1 base; unmatched bases: 7. The germline gives CDR1 MNHNS, CDR2 SASEGT. The CDR3 spans 15 residues. The CDR3, as DNA: TGTGCCAGCCGACGGACTAGCGCCCGCACAGATACGCAGTATTTT. This sequence encodes CASRRTSARTDTQYF.

This clonotype came up a few times. The rearrangement links TRBV20-1 to TRBJ1-5, with a weak D call TRBD1 (5 bases). The length of the CDR3 is 14 residues. Trimming removed 5 bases from V and 3 bases from J, with 14 bases in between. The V gene's germline CDR1 is DFQATT and CDR2 SNEGSKA (reference sequence). The CDR3 DNA reads as TGCAGTGCTCCCCCTGGGACGATCAATCAGCCCCAGCATTTT. Its protein product is CSAPPGTINQPQHF.

This clonotype was counted a few times. V is TRBV28 and J is TRBJ2-3; D is uncertain. Germline CDR1 MDHEN, CDR2 SYDVKM. This CDR3 comprises 15 residues. Trimming left V 8 bases short and J 3 bases short, with 18 bases between. CDR3 loop: CASAFRWIGTDTQYF. The CDR3 DNA sequence: TGTGCCAGCGCTTTTCGGTGGATAGGGACAGATACGCAGTATTTT.

This clonotype has just a few counts. V and J are TRBV27 and TRBJ2-7; 8 nucleotides align to TRBD1. V shed 5 bases, J shed 3 bases, and the junction held 6 bases outside the gene matches. CDR1 is MNHEY, CDR2 SMNVEV, per germline (reference sequence). This CDR3 has 14 amino acids. The CDR3 bases are TGTGCCAGCAGTCGACAGGGGACGAACTACGAGCAGTACTTC. Encoded protein: CASSRQGTNYEQYF.

The sample holds many counts of this clonotype. The chain links TRBV30 to TRBJ2-1; TRBD2 matches at 11 bases. With V trimmed by 5 bases and J by 5 bases, 8 bases remained unmatched. There are 15 residues in the CDR3. The V gene's germline CDR1 is GTSNPN and CDR2 SVGIG (reference sequence). For the CDR3, the DNA is TGTGCCTGGGGGAGACTAGCGGGAAGGGACAATGAGCAGTTCTTC. Its protein is CAWGRLAGRDNEQFF.

This clonotype was seen a single time. The chain joins TRBV19 to TRBJ2-7; 9 bases match TRBD2. V lost 3 bases, J lost 2 bases, and 5 bases stayed unmatched. In germline, CDR1 is LNHDA, CDR2 SQIVND (reference sequence). The CDR3 contains 15 residues. The CDR3 region is CASSISTSGAYEQYF. CDR3 bases: TGTGCCAGTAGTATTTCGACTAGCGGAGCCTACGAGCAGTACTTC.

This clonotype has at least ten counts. V usage is TRBV7-2 and J usage is TRBJ2-1; the D gene is possibly TRBD2 (6 bases). There are 15 residues in the CDR3. Germline V gene sequence: CDR1 SGHTA, CDR2 FQGNSA. Trimming took 5 bases from V and 3 from J, leaving 14 bases between them. This CDR3 is CASSRSGTGYNEQFF. For the CDR3, the DNA is TGTGCCAGCAGCAGATCCGGGACTGGCTACAATGAGCAGTTCTTC.

There are many counts of this clonotype. The V call is TRBV5-1, the J call TRBJ2-1; a weak D match, TRBD2 (6 bases). Looked up from germline, CDR1 is SGHRS and CDR2 is YFSETQ. The germline V and J ends were trimmed by 1 base and 6 bases, with 11 bases remaining between them. The CDR3 covers 14 residues. The CDR3 protein is CASSLRLGGNEQFF. The CDR3, as DNA: TGCGCCAGCAGCTTGCGCCTGGGGGGCAATGAGCAGTTCTTC.